One TCR beta chain is described in this entry. What it recognizes is unknown. The length of the CDR3 is 15 residues. CDR1 and CDR2 (germline): LNHDA, SQIVND (reference sequence). Germline trimming cut 3 bases from V and 10 bases from J; bases unmatched to any gene: 12. PCR primers comprised 60 Vbeta and 13 Jbeta primers. Method: immunoSEQ multiplex PCR; TCRdb's copy keeps in-frame clones and lacks some. The sample has under 170,000 clones, 79% seen once. The record originates from a study of cytomegalovirus exposure and HLA in healthy donors. Those who donated were healthy bone marrow donors. Study-wide results and caveats: In a later analysis, most CMV-associated TCR beta chains appeared HLA-restricted. Roughly uniform depth of sequencing across donors was assumed in presence/absence analyses.

This chain joins TRBV19 and TRBJ2-1; 7 positions match TRBD2. This receptor was identified in a man in his forties or fifties in good health and CMV-seropositive. The specimen was PBMCs. In nucleotides, the CDR3 is TGTGCCAGTAGTATCGCTAGCGGAGCCGAAGGGGAGCAGTTCTTC. Translation: CASSIASGAEGEQFF. Using reference TRBV19 and TRBJ2-1 for the parts outside the CDR3, the full variable domain is DGGITQSPKYLFRKEGQNVTLSCEQNLNHDAMYWYRQDPGQGLRLIYYSQIVNDFQKGDIAEGYSVSREKKESFPLTVTSAQKNPTAFYLCASSIASGAEGEQFFGPGTRLTVL.